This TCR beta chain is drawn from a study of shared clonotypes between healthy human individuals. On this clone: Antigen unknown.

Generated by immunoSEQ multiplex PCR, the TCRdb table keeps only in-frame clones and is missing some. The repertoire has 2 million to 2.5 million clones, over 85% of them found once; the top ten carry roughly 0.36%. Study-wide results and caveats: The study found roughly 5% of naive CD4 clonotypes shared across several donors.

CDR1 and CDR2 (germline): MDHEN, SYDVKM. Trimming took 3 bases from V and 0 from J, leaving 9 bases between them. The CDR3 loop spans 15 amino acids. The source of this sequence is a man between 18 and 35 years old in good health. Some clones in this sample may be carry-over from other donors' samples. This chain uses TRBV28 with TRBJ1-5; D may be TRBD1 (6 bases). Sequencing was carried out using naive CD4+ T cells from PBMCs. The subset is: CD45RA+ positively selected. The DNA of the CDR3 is TGTGCCAGCAGTTTGAGGGGGATTAGCAATCAGCCCCAGCATTTT. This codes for CASSLRGISNQPQHF. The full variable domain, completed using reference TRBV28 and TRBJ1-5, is DVKVTQSSRYLVKRTGEKVFLECVQDMDHENMFWYRQDPGLGLRLIYFSYDVKMKEKGDIPEGYSVSREKKERFSLILESASTNQTSMYLCASSLRGISNQPQHFGDGTRLSIL.